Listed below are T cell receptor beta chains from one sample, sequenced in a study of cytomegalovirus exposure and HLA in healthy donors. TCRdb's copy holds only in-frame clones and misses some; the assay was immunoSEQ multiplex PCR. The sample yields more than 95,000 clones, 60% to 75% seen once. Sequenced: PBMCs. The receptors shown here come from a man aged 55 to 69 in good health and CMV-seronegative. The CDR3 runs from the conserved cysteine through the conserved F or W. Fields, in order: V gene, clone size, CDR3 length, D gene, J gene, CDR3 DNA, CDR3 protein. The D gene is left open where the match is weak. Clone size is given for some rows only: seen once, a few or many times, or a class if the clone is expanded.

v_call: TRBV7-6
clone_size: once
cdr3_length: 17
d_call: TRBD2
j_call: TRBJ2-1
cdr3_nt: TGTGCCAGCAGCTTAGGCGGACTAGCGGGAGAGGTCAATGAGCAGTTCTTC
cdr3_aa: CASSLGGLAGEVNEQFF

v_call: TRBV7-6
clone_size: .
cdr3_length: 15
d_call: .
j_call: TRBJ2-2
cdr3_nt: TGTGCCATCCCACGGGGGGCAAGGAACACCGGGGAGCTGTTTTTT
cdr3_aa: CAIPRGARNTGELFF

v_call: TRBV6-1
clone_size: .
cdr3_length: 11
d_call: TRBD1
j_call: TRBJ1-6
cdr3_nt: TGTGCCAGCAGTCCGGGACAGGGTCTCCACTTT
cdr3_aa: CASSPGQGLHF

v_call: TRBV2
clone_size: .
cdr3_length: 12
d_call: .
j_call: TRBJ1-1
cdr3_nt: TGTGCCAGCATGAGCGGGAACACTGAAGCTTTCTTT
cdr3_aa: CASMSGNTEAFF

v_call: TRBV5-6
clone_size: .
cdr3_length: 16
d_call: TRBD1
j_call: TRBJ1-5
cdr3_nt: TGTGCCAGCAGCGCGGGACAGGGGGCCCTCAATCAGCCCCAGCATTTT
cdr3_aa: CASSAGQGALNQPQHF

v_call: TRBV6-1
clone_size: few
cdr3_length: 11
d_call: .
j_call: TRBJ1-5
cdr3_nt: TGTGCCAGCAGCACTACGGGGCCCCAGCATTTT
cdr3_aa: CASSTTGPQHF

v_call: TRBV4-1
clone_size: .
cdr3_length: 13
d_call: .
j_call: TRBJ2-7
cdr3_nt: TGCGCCAGCAGCCGCCAAACTCTAGAGGAGCAGTACTTC
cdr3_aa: CASSRQTLEEQYF

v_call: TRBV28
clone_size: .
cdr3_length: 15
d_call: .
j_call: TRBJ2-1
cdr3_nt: TGTGCCAGCAGTTCAGGGGGACTAGACCACAATGAGCAGTTCTTC
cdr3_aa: CASSSGGLDHNEQFF

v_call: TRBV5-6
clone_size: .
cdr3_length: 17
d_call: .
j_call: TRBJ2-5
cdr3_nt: TGTGCCAGCAGCTACGACATCGGCGGGGGCGAAAAAGAGACCCAGTACTTC
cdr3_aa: CASSYDIGGGEKETQYF

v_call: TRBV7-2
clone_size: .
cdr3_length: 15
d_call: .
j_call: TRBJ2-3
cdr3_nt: TGTGCCAGCAGCTTAGAGCCTTTAGTTGTAGATACGCAGTATTTT
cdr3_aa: CASSLEPLVVDTQYF

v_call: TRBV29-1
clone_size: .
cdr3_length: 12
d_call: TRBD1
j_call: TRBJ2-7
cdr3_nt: TGCAGCGTTTGGGACAGCTCCTACGAGCAGTACTTC
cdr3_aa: CSVWDSSYEQYF

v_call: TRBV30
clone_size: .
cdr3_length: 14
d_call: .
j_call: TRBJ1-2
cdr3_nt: TGTGCCTGGCGCCCTGTTCTGCGCGCGGGGGGCTACACCTTC
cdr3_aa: CAWRPVLRAGGYTF

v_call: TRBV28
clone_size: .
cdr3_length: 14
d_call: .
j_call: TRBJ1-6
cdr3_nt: TGTGCCAGCAGTTTATTACAGATTAATTCACCCCTCCACTTT
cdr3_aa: CASSLLQINSPLHF

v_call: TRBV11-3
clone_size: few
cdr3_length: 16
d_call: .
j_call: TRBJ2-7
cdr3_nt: TGTGCCAGCAGCTTAGATCCCCACAGGAGCTCCTACGAGCAGTACTTC
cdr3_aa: CASSLDPHRSSYEQYF

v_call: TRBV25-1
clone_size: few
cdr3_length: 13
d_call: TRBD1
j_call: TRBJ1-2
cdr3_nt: TGTGCCAGCAGAACAGGGGGCGCCTTTGGCTACACCTTC
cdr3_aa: CASRTGGAFGYTF

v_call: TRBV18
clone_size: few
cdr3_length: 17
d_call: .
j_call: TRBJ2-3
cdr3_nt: TGTGCCAGCTCCTCTCTGGGGCTAGGGTACAAATCGGATACGCAGTATTTT
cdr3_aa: CASSSLGLGYKSDTQYF

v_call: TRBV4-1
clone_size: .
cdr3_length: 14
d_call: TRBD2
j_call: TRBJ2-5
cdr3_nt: TGCGCCAGCAGCCAACCGGGGGGAGGAGAGACCCAGTACTTC
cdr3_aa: CASSQPGGGETQYF

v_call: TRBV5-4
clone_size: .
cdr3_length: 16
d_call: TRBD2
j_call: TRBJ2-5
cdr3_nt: TGTGCCAGCAGCGTGACTAGCGGGGGGCGCGGAGAGACCCAGTACTTC
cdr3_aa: CASSVTSGGRGETQYF

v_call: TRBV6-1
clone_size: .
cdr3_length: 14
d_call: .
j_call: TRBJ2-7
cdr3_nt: TGTGCCAGCAGTGGTTACAGGACCCCCTACGAGCAGTACTTC
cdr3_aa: CASSGYRTPYEQYF

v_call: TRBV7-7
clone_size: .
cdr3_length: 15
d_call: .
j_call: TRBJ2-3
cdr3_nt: TGTGCTAGCAGCCCTCGGGAGACTAGCACAGATACGCAGTATTTT
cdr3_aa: CASSPRETSTDTQYF

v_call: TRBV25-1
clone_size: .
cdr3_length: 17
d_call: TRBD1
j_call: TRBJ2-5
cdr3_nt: TGTGCCAGCAGTCCCCGCCCCGGGACAGGGAAGCAAGAGACCCAGTACTTC
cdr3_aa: CASSPRPGTGKQETQYF

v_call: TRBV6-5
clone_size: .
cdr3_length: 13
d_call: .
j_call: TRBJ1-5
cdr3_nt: TGTGCCAGCAGCGTTACACAGGCCCAGCCCCAGCATTTT
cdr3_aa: CASSVTQAQPQHF

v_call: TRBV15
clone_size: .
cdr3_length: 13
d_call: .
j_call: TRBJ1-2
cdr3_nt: TGTGCCACCAGCAGAGACAGACTATATGGCTACACCTTC
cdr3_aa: CATSRDRLYGYTF

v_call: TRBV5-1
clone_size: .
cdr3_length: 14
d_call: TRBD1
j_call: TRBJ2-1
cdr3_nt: TGCGCCAGCAAGGAGACAGGGTCCTACAATGAGCAGTTCTTC
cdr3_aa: CASKETGSYNEQFF

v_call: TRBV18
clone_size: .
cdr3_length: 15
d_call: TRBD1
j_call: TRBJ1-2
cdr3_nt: TGTGCCAGCTCACAAGACAGGGGAGGAACCTATGGCTACACCTTC
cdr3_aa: CASSQDRGGTYGYTF

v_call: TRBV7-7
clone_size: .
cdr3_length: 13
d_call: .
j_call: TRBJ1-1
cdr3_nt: TGTGCCAGCAGCTCAGGGTATAACACTGAAGCTTTCTTT
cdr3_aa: CASSSGYNTEAFF

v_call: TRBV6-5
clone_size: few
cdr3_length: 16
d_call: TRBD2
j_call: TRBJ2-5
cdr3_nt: TGTGCCAGCAGTTTCCAACTAGCGGCAATACAAGAGACCCAGTACTTC
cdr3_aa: CASSFQLAAIQETQYF